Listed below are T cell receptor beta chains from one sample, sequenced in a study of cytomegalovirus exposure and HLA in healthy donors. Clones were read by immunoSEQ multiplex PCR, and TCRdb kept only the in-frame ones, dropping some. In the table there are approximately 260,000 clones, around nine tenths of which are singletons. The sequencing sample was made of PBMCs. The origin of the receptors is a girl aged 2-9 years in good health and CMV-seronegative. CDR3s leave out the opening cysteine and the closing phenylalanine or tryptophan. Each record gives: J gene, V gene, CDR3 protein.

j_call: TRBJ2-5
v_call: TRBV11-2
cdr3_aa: ASSFGQGRSETQY

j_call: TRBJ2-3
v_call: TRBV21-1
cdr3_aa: ASSKNLPYLPTDTQY

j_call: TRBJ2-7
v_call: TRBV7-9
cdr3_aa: ASSLTSGRTYEQY

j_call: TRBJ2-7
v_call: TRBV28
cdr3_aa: ARDMKWGPYEQY

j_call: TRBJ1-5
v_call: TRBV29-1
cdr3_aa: SVAGTGGGSNQPQH

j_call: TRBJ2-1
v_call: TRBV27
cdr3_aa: ASSLRLAGVNEQF

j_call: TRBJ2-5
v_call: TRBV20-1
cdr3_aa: SAELRETQY

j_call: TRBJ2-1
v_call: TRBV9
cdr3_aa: ASSVEMSSYNEQF

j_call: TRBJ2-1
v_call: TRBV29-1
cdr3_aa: SVEGQGDEQF

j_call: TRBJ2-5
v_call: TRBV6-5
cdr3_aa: ASSESGRETQY

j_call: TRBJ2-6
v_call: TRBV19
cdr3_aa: ASSIAGGLLSGANVLT

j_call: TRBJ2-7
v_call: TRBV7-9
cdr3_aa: ASSFASGSAEQY

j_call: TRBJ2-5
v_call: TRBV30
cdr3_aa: AWRFGGGASETQY

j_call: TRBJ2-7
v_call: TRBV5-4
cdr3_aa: ASSLAWFGGTYEQY

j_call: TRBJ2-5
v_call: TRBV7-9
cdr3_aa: ASSPRGNQETQY

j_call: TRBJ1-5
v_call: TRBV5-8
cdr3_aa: ASSYYVRGHQNQPQH

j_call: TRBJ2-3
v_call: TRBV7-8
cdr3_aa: ASSPQQLDTQY

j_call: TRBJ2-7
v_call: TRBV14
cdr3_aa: ASSQESDRQFYEQY

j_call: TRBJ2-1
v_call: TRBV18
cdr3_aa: ASSPGLGVKNEQF